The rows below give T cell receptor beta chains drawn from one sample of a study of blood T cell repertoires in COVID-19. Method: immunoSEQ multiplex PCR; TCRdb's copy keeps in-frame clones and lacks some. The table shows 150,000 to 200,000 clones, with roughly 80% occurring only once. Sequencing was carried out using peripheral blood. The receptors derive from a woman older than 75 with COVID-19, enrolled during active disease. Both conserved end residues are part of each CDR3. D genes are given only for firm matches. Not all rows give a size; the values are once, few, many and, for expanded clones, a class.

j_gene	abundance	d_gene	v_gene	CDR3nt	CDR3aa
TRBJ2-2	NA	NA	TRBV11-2	TGTGCCAGCAGCTTAGGGACTCGCACGTTCCTTTCCGGGGAGCTGTTTTTT	CASSLGTRTFLSGELFF
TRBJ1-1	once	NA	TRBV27	TGTGCCAGCACCCGGACATACATGAACACTGAAGCTTTCTTT	CASTRTYMNTEAFF
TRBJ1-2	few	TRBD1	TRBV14	TGTGCCAGCAGCCAAGCGGGACAGAGCTATGGCTACACCTTC	CASSQAGQSYGYTF
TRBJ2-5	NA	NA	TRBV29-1	TGCAGCGCCCGAGGGAGCCCCCGGAGAGAGACCCAGTACTTC	CSARGSPRRETQYF
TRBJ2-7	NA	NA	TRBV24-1	TGTGCCACCAGTGACCGCACCATCTACTCCTACGAGCAGTACTTC	CATSDRTIYSYEQYF
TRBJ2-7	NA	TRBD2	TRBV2	TGTGCCAGCAGGATGGGACTATCTTGGTACGAGCAGTACTTC	CASRMGLSWYEQYF
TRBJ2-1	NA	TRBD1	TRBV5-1	TGCGCCAGCAGCTTCCCCGGGACAGGGGGCCGGGAGCAGTTCTTC	CASSFPGTGGREQFF
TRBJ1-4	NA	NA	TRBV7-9	TGTGCCAGCAGCTTAGCAACAGGGAAGTCCAGTGAAAAACTGTTTTTT	CASSLATGKSSEKLFF
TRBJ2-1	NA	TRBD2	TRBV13	TGTGCCAGCAGCTCCTACCCCCTAGCGGGAGGGACCAATGAGCAGTTCTTC	CASSSYPLAGGTNEQFF
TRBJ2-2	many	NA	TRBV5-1	TGCGCCAGCAGTCCTAGTCAGGGCACCGGGGAGCTGTTTTTT	CASSPSQGTGELFF
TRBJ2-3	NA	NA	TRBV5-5	TGTGCCAGCAGACAGTCCCCCAACAAAGACACAGATACGCAGTATTTT	CASRQSPNKDTDTQYF
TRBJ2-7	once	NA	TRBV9	TGTGCCAGCAGCGTAGCTGCGACCGGGGCCTACGAGCAGTACTTC	CASSVAATGAYEQYF
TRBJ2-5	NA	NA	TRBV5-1	TGCGCCAGCAGCCAAACAGGGAATAGTGAGACCCAGTACTTC	CASSQTGNSETQYF
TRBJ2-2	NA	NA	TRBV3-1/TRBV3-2	TGTGCCAGCAGCCAAGATCTTTCCGGGGAGCTGTTTTTT	CASSQDLSGELFF
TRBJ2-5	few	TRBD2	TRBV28	TGTGCCAGCAGACCGGGGGGACGTTTGGAGACCCAGTACTTC	CASRPGGRLETQYF
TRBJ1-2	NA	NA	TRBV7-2	TGTGCCAGCAGCTTTGTAACAGGGACGGGCTATGGCTACACCTTC	CASSFVTGTGYGYTF
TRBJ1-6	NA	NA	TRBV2	TGTGCCAGCGTGCAGGGACTGAATAATTCACCCCTCCACTTT	CASVQGLNNSPLHF
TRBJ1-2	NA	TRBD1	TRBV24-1	TGTGCCACCAGTGATTCAAGGACAGGGGAGGTGTATGGCTACACCTTC	CATSDSRTGEVYGYTF
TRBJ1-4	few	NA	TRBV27	TGTGCCAGCAGTCCCTACCGATCACGGGGTGAAAAACTGTTTTTT	CASSPYRSRGEKLFF
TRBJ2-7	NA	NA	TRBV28	TGTGCCAGCAGTAGCTGGGTAGGATGGGGACTCGAGCAGTACTTC	CASSSWVGWGLEQYF
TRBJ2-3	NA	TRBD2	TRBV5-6	TGTGCCAGCAGCCCCCTAGCGGGAGGGGCGGATACGCAGTATTTT	CASSPLAGGADTQYF
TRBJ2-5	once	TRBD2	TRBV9	TGTGCCAGCAGCGTACAGACGGGAGGGGAAGAGACCCAGTACTTC	CASSVQTGGEETQYF
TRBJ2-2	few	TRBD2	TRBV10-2	TGCGCCAGCAGTGAGCAACTAGCGGGCACCGGGGAGCTGTTTTTT	CASSEQLAGTGELFF
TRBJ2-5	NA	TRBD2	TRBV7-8	TGTGCCAGCAGCTTTCTAGCGGGGGGTCTCCAAGAGACCCAGTACTTC	CASSFLAGGLQETQYF
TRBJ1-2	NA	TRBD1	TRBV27	TGTGCCAGCAGTTTAGATGACAGGGGGACCCTCTATGGCTACACCTTC	CASSLDDRGTLYGYTF
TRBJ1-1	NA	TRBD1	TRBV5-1	TGCGCCAGCAGCTTGGGAGGGACAGGGAGCACTGAAGCTTTCTTT	CASSLGGTGSTEAFF
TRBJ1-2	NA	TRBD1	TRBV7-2	TGTGCCAGCAGCCCCCCGGGACAGGGCCACCGCCTTTGGGGCTACACCTTC	CASSPPGQGHRLWGYTF
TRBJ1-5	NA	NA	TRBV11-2	TGTGCCAGCAGCCCCGCGGGTTATGGCAATCAGCCCCAGCATTTT	CASSPAGYGNQPQHF
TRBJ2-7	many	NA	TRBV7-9	TGTGCCAGCAGCTCGTCGGGAGTCTCCCACGAGCAGTACTTC	CASSSSGVSHEQYF
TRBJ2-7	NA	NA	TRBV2	TGTGCCAGCAGTGAAGGCGGGGAGTGGAGCGAGCAGTACTTC	CASSEGGEWSEQYF
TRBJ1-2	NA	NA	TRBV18	TGTGCCAGCTCACCATCTATAGCTAACTATGGCTACACCTTC	CASSPSIANYGYTF
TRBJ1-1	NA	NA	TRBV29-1	TGCAGCGTTGAAGTGACCCAGGGGAACACTGAAGCTTTCTTT	CSVEVTQGNTEAFF
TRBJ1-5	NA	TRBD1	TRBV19	TGTGCCAGTAGTATCGACAGGGTATATAGCAATCAGCCCCAGCATTTT	CASSIDRVYSNQPQHF
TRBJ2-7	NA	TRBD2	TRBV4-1	TGCGCCAGCAGCCAAGATATAGCGGGACCTCCGTCCGAGCAGTACTTC	CASSQDIAGPPSEQYF
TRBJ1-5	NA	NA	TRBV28	TGTGCCAGCGGATGGGGGGGGAATCAGCCCCAGCATTTT	CASGWGGNQPQHF
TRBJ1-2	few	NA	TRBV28	TGTGCCAGCAGGGAGGGGGGGAACTATGGCTACACCTTC	CASREGGNYGYTF
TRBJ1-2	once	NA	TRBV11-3	TGTGCCAGCAGCTCAGAGGCCCTTGGCTACACCTTC	CASSSEALGYTF
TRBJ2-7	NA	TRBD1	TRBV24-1	TGTGCCACCAGCCCGAAGCCCCGGGACAGCTCCTACGAGCAGTACTTC	CATSPKPRDSSYEQYF
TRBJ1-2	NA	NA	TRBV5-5	TGTGCCAGCAGCTTTGGGCAGCAGCTGGGTGGCTACACCTTC	CASSFGQQLGGYTF
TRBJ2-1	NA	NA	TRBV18	TGTGCCAGCTCACCACAAGCAGGCTCCTACAATGAGCAGTTCTTC	CASSPQAGSYNEQFF
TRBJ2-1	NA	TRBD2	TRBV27	TGTGCCAGCAGTCAAATAACCGTCGGACTAGCGGGGGTGGGGGAGCAGTTCTTC	CASSQITVGLAGVGEQFF
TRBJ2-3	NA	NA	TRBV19	TGTGCCAGTAAGGGCCGGGGTACTACTAGCACAGATACGCAGTATTTT	CASKGRGTTSTDTQYF
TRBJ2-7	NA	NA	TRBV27	TGTGCCAGCAGCTCCAGGACTGCCCACTACGAGCAGTACTTC	CASSSRTAHYEQYF
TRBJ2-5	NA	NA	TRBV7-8	TGTGCCAGCAGCGGGCGACAGGTCCCCCAACAAGAGACCCAGTACTTC	CASSGRQVPQQETQYF
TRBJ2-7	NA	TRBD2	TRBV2	TGTGCCAGCAGGGGGGAGGGCACCACTGTTTACTTC	CASRGEGTTVYF
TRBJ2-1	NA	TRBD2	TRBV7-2	TGTGCCAGCAGCTTATCTCTAGCGGGGGGCAATGAGCAGTTCTTC	CASSLSLAGGNEQFF
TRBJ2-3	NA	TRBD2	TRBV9	TGTGCCAGCAGCGTTTCCCCTAGCGGGGGGGGCCCTAACCTCAACACAGATACGCAGTATTTT	CASSVSPSGGGPNLNTDTQYF
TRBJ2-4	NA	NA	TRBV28	TGTGCCAGCAGTTTACCGAGAGAAAACATTCAGTACTTC	CASSLPRENIQYF
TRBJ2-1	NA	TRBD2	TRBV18	TGTGCCAGCTCACCGTCCGCTTATGTCCTAGCGGGGTACAATGAGCAGTTCTTC	CASSPSAYVLAGYNEQFF
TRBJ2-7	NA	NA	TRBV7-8	TGTGCCAGCAGCGCCTACAGGGTTTCCTACTACGAGCAGTACTTC	CASSAYRVSYYEQYF
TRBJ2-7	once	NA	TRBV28	TGTGCCAGCAGTTTAACCCAGGGCAGGGACGAGCAGTACTTC	CASSLTQGRDEQYF
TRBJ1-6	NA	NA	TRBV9	TGTGCCAGCAGCGTAGGAGGTCCCGGTTCACCCCTCCACTTT	CASSVGGPGSPLHF
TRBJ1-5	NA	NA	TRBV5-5	TGTGCCAGCAGCTCCCTAGGAGGCGCCAATCAGCCCCAGCATTTT	CASSSLGGANQPQHF
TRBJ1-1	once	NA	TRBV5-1	TGCGCCAGCAGCTTGGGACAGGCTGGCACTGAAGCTTTCTTT	CASSLGQAGTEAFF
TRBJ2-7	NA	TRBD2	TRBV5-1	TGCGCCAGCAGCCCCGGGACTAGCGGGGCAGAGCAGTACTTC	CASSPGTSGAEQYF
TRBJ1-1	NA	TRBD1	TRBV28	TGTGCCAGCAGTGAGAACAGGGGCGCTGAAGCTTTCTTT	CASSENRGAEAFF
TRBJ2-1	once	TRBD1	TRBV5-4	TGTGCCAGCAGCTTGGGGGACAGGGAGATGAATGAGCAGTTCTTC	CASSLGDREMNEQFF